This TCR beta chain is drawn from a study of T cell repertoires in cytomegalovirus infection. Study at large: Epitope selection comprised recently identified HLA-C-restricted CMV epitopes and well-studied HLA-B-restricted CMV epitopes. Based on public TCR beta signatures, there were indications of CMV infection and of a matching HLA type. Study observations and caveats: HLA-C-restricted CMV-specific TCR beta clonotypes were dominant in the ex vivo response.

Concerning this clonotype: Its antigen is currently unknown.

V lost 2 bases to trimming and J lost 7 bases, with 14 bases between them. The CDR3 has 14 amino acids. Germline-derived CDR1 and CDR2 are MGHRA and YSYEKL. MiXCR was run by TCRdb on the reads, yielding one entry per CDR3 protein. The top ten clones hold roughly 13% of a sample with 310,000 or so distinct CDR3 sequences, roughly 25% of them seen once. This sequence originates from a human donor in good health (CMV status not recorded). Some clones in this sample may be carry-over from other donors' samples. This specimen was cultured PBMCs, taken from culture after CMV antigen stimulation. This chain uses TRBV4-1 with TRBJ1-1, with D possibly TRBD1 on 5 matching bases. The CDR3 bases are TGCGCCAGCAGCCAACAGGGTGAGACGGGTGAAGCTTTCTTT. Translating gives CASSQQGETGEAFF.